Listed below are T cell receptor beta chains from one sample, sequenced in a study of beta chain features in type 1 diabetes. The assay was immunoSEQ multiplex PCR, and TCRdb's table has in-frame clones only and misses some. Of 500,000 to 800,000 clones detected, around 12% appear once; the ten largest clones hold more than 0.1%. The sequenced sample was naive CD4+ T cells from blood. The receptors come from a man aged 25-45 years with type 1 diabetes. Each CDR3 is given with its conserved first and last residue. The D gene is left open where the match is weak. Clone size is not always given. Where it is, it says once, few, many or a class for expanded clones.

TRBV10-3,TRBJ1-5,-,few,CATQVDSNQPQHF,TGTGCCACCCAGGTAGATAGCAATCAGCCCCAGCATTTT
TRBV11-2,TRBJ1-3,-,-,CASSLPRDSHPGNTIYF,TGTGCCAGCAGCTTACCCCGAGACAGCCACCCTGGAAACACCATATATTTT
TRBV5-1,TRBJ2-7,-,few,CASSLSDYEQYF,TGCGCCAGCAGCTTGTCAGACTACGAGCAGTACTTC
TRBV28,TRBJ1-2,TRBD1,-,CASSSLPQGNYGYTF,TGTGCCAGCAGTTCGCTTCCACAGGGGAACTATGGCTACACCTTC
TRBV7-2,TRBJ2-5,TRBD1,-,CASSMDRGLQETQYF,TGTGCCAGCAGCATGGACAGGGGGCTCCAAGAGACCCAGTACTTC
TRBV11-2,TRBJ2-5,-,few,CASTGSQETQYF,TGTGCCAGCACTGGGTCGCAAGAGACCCAGTACTTC
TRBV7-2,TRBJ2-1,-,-,CASSFTGGSYNEQFF,TGTGCCAGCAGCTTCACGGGGGGCTCGTACAATGAGCAGTTCTTC
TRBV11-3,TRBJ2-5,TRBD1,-,CASSLVLAGGHQETQYF,TGTGCCAGCAGCTTAGTATTGGCAGGGGGTCACCAAGAGACCCAGTACTTC
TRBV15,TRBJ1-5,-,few,CATRRVGSNQPQHF,TGTGCCACCAGGCGGGTGGGGAGCAATCAGCCCCAGCATTTT
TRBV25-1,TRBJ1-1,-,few,CASSDTTGRVNTEAFF,TGTGCCAGCAGTGATACGACCGGGCGGGTGAACACTGAAGCTTTCTTT
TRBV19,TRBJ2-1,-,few,CASSVGPSYNEQFF,TGTGCCAGTAGTGTGGGGCCCTCCTACAATGAGCAGTTCTTC
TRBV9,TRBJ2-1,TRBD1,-,CASGTGGWEQFF,TGTGCCAGTGGGACAGGGGGCTGGGAGCAGTTCTTC
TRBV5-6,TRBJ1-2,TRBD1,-,CASSYTTGGRFDYGYTF,TGTGCCAGCAGCTATACAACAGGGGGCCGCTTTGACTATGGCTACACCTTC
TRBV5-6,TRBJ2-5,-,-,CASSLTSGTQYF,TGTGCCAGCAGCCTGACCAGTGGGACCCAGTACTTC
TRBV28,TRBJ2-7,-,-,CASSTDLTGSSYEQYF,TGTGCCAGCTCCACGGACCTGACAGGATCCTCCTACGAGCAGTACTTC
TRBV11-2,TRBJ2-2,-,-,CASSFHNPGELFF,TGTGCCAGCAGCTTCCACAATCCCGGGGAGCTGTTTTTT